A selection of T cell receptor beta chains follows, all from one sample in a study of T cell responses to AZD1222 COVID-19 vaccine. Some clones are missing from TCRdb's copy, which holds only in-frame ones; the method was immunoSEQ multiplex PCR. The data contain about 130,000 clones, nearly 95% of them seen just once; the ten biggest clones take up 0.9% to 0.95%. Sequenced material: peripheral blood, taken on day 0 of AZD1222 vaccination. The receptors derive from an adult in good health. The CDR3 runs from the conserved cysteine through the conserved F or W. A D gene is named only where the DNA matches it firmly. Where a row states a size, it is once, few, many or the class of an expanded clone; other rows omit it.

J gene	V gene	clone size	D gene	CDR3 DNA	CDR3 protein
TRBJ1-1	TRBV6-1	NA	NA	TGTGCCAGCAGTGATCCGTCAAGTACGGCCAACACTGAAGCTTTCTTT	CASSDPSSTANTEAFF
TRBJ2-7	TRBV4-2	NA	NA	TGTGCCAGCAGCTCAGGAGCGTTCACCTACGAGCAGTACTTC	CASSSGAFTYEQYF
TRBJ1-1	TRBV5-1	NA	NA	TGCGCCAGCAGCTTGGACAGGGTAGGTCCTGAAGCTTTCTTT	CASSLDRVGPEAFF
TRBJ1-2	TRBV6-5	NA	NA	TGTGCCAGCAGTTTGGGGGGACAAGGCTATGGCTACACCTTC	CASSLGGQGYGYTF
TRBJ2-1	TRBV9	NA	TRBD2	TGTGCCAGCAGCGTATTCGGGGGGTCCTACAATGAGCAGTTCTTC	CASSVFGGSYNEQFF
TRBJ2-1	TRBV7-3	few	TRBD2	TGTGCCAGCAGCCGAAGCGGGACTAGCGGGGGCGGTAATGAGCAGTTCTTC	CASSRSGTSGGGNEQFF
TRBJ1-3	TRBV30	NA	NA	TGTGCCTCCAGGGCTTTCTCTGGAAACACCATATATTTT	CASRAFSGNTIYF
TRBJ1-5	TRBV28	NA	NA	TGTGCCAGCAGTCGGTGGGGAAATAGCAATCAGCCCCAGCATTTT	CASSRWGNSNQPQHF
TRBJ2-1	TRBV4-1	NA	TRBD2	TGCGCCAGCAGCCAAGATCAGGCGCTAGCGGGGAGGAATGAGCAGTTCTTC	CASSQDQALAGRNEQFF
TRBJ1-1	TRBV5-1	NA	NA	TGCGCCAGCAGCTTAACAGGGACAATTGAAGCTTTCTTT	CASSLTGTIEAFF
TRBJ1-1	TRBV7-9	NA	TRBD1	TGTGCCAGCAGCTTGACAGGGGCTGGTTGGAACACTGAAGCTTTCTTT	CASSLTGAGWNTEAFF
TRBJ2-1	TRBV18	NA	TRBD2	TGTGCCAGCTCACCCAACCGAGATAGCGGGGGACAATACAATGAGCAGTTCTTC	CASSPNRDSGGQYNEQFF
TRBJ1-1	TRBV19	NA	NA	TGTGCCAGTAGTATGTTCCCCCTCCAGGGTAAGAACACTGAAGCTTTCTTT	CASSMFPLQGKNTEAFF
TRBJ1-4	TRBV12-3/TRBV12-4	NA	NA	TGTGCCAGCAGTCTCGGGACATGGGAAAAACTGTTTTTT	CASSLGTWEKLFF
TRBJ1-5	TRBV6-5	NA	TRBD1	TGTGCCAGCAGACGGACAGGAGTCAATCAGCCCCAGCATTTT	CASRRTGVNQPQHF